This record covers a single T cell receptor (beta chain). Germline CDR1 reads MDHEN; CDR2 reads SYDVKM. The CDR3 has 15 residues. The V segment lost 5 bases and the J segment 8 bases; nucleotides outside the gene matches: 12. This sample stems from a study of blood T cell repertoires in COVID-19. Study information: From T cells, B-cell-depleted T cells, or PBMCs came the material, which was cDNA or gDNA.

Sequencing used immunoSEQ multiplex PCR; TCRdb keeps in-frame clones, though not all of them. The sample yields some 300,000 clones, 88% seen once. The chain links TRBV28 to TRBJ1-2; 9 nucleotides match TRBD1. The clonotype was recovered from a woman aged 30 to 39 who had recovered from COVID-19. Material: peripheral blood. The CDR3 nucleotides read TGTGCCAGCAGTCGCGCTGGGACAGGGTTAGGAGGCTACACCTTC. Translated, it gives CASSRAGTGLGGYTF.